This T cell receptor (beta chain) was sequenced during a study of T cell repertoires in cytomegalovirus infection. The overall study: The study used recently identified HLA-C-restricted and well-studied HLA-B-restricted CMV epitopes. Carrying CMV and the relevant HLA type showed in public TCR beta signatures. Findings of the study overall: Carriers of CMV and the relevant HLA type were discriminated by public TCR beta frequency. CMV-specific TCR beta clonotypes restricted by HLA-C dominated the ex vivo response.

There are a few counts of this clonotype. Its antigen is unidentified. TCRdb itself ran the reads through MiXCR, one entry per CDR3 protein. The sample lists a few hundred thousand distinct CDR3 sequences, roughly a third occurring once. Trimming took 6 bases from V and 2 from J; bases not matched to a gene: 4. Germline CDR1 is MDHEN and CDR2 is SYDVKM. The CDR3 is made up of 14 amino acids. This chain links TRBV28 with TRBJ2-1; the match to TRBD1 covers 7 bases. This sequence was found in a human donor in good health (CMV status not recorded). Some clones in this sample may be carry-over from other donors' samples. The sample in question was cultured PBMCs, obtained from culture after CMV antigen stimulation. The CDR3 sequence is CASSLDRAYNEQFF. In DNA form, the CDR3 reads TGTGCCAGCAGCCTTGACAGGGCCTACAATGAGCAGTTCTTC. The full variable domain, rest sourced from reference TRBV28 and TRBJ2-1, is DVKVTQSSRYLVKRTGEKVFLECVQDMDHENMFWYRQDPGLGLRLIYFSYDVKMKEKGDIPEGYSVSREKKERFSLILESASTNQTSMYLCASSLDRAYNEQFFGPGTRLTVL.